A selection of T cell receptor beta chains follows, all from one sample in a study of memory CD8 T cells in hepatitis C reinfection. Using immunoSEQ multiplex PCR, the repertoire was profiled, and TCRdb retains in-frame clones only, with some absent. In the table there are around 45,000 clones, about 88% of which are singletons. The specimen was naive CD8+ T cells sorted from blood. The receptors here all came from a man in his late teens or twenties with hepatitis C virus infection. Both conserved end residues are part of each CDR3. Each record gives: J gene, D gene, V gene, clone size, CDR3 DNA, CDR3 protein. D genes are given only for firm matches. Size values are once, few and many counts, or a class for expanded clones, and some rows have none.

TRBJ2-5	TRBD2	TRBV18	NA	TGTGCCAGCTCACCACCCGGCCTAGCGGGAGGGCCACGAGGGACCCAGTACTTC	CASSPPGLAGGPRGTQYF
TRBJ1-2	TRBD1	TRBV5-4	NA	TGTGCCAGCAGCTTGGCGCAGGGGGCAGGAGGCTACACCTTC	CASSLAQGAGGYTF
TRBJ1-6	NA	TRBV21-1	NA	TGTGCCAGCAGCAAATACGGACAGGGGAAAAATAATTCACCCCTCCACTTT	CASSKYGQGKNNSPLHF
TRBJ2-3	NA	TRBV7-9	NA	TGTGCCAGCAGCTATAGCCGGGAAGAGGCCGCAGATACGCAGTATTTT	CASSYSREEAADTQYF
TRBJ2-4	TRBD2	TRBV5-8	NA	TGTGCCAGCAGCGGGGGGACTAGCGGTATAGCCAAAAACATTCAGTACTTC	CASSGGTSGIAKNIQYF
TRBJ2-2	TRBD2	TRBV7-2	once	TGTGCCAGCAGCTTAGGACTAGCGCTTAACACCGGGGAGCTGTTTTTT	CASSLGLALNTGELFF
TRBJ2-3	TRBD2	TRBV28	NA	TGTGCCAGCAGCCCGGGGATAGCCAACTGGCGGAGGGAGGGAGATACGCAGTATTTT	CASSPGIANWRREGDTQYF
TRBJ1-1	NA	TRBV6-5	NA	TGTGCCAGCAGTTACTCGAAGGTAGGGGGCACTGAAGCTTTCTTT	CASSYSKVGGTEAFF
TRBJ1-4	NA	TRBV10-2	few	TGCGCCAGCGTCGGTCGGGTCAGGGAGGGAACAAAACTGTTTTTT	CASVGRVREGTKLFF
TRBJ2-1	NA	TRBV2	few	TGTGCCAGCAGTTTGGACAGTCACAATGAGCAGTTCTTC	CASSLDSHNEQFF
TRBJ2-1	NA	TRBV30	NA	TGTGCCTGGAGTGTCTCTATAAGCAATGAGCAGTTCTTC	CAWSVSISNEQFF
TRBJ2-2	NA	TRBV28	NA	TGTGCCAGCAGTTTATGGGGCAGCACCGGGGAGCTGTTTTTT	CASSLWGSTGELFF
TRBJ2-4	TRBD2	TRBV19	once	TGTGCCAGTAGTATAGAAGGGAGGGCTCCCATTCAGTACTTC	CASSIEGRAPIQYF
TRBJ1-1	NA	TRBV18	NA	TGTGCCAGCACAGGGTTGGAGCAAGAAGCTTTCTTT	CASTGLEQEAFF
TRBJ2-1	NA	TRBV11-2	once	TGTGCCAGCACCTCAATAGGGAGGAAGTCCTACAATGAGCAGTTCTTC	CASTSIGRKSYNEQFF
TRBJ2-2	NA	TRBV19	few	TGTGCCAGTATTCCATCTGGTTCGGTTACCGGGGAGCTGTTTTTT	CASIPSGSVTGELFF
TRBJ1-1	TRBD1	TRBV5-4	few	TGTGCCAGCGGATGGACAGGGGAAGACACTGAAGCTTTCTTT	CASGWTGEDTEAFF
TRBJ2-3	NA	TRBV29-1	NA	TGCAGCGTTGAGTATAATCAGTTCCCAGATACGCAGTATTTT	CSVEYNQFPDTQYF
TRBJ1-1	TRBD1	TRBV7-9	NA	TGTGCCAGCAGCCCGCGGGACAGGGCGAGGGAGGTGAACACTGAAGCTTTCTTT	CASSPRDRAREVNTEAFF
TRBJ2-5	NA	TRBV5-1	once	TGCGCCAGCAGCTTGACGGTGGAGACCCAGTACTTC	CASSLTVETQYF
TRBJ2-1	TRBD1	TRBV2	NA	TGTGCCAGCAGTGGACAGGGTAAGAATGAGCAGTTCTTC	CASSGQGKNEQFF
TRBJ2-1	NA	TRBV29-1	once	TGCAGCGTGGACAGCTACAATGAGCAGTTCTTC	CSVDSYNEQFF
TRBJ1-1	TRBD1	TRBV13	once	TGTGCCAGCAGCCTAGGACAGGGCGCTGAAGCTTTCTTT	CASSLGQGAEAFF
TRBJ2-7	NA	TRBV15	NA	TGTGCCACCAGCAGAGATCGAGGAGGATCCCGTTACGAGCAGTACTTC	CATSRDRGGSRYEQYF
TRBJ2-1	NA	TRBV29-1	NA	TGCAGCGTTGTCGGACTAGGGGGCTCCTACAATGAGCAGTTCTTC	CSVVGLGGSYNEQFF
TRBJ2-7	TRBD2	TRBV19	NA	TGTGCCAGTAGTTCCCCGGGACTAGCGGAGACCTACGAGCAGTACTTC	CASSSPGLAETYEQYF
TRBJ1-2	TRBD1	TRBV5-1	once	TGCGCCAGCAGCGGTTCAGGACAGGGCTATGGCTACACCTTC	CASSGSGQGYGYTF
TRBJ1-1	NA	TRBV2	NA	TGTGCCAGCAGTGCCCGGGAAGGGAATTGGTTGGCTTTCTTT	CASSAREGNWLAFF
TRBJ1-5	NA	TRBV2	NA	TGTGCCAGCAGCAGCCCCGGAGCCCAGCATTTT	CASSSPGAQHF
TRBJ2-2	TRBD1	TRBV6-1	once	TGTGCCAGCAGTGAATTACAGGGGTCCGGGGAGCTGTTTTTT	CASSELQGSGELFF
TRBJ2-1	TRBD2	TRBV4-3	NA	TGCGCCAGCAGCCAAGCCGAGGTGCGGACTAGCGGGGGACCCCACAATGAGCAGTTCTTC	CASSQAEVRTSGGPHNEQFF
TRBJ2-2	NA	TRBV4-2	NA	TGTGCCAGCAGCCCTACCTCGAACACCGGGGAGCTGTTTTTT	CASSPTSNTGELFF
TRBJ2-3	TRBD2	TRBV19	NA	TGTGCCAGTACCAGCCGAGGCAGCGGGACTAGCCGAAGAGATACGCAGTATTTT	CASTSRGSGTSRRDTQYF
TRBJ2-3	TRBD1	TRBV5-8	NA	TGTGCCAGCAGCGCGCGGGGACAGGGTCTGACAGATACGCAGTATTTT	CASSARGQGLTDTQYF
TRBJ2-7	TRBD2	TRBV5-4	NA	TGTGCCAGCAGTACTAGCGGGAGCTACGAGCAGTACTTC	CASSTSGSYEQYF
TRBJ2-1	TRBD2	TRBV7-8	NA	TGTGCCAGCAGCTTATACGGGGGGGCAGTCAATGAGCAGTTCTTC	CASSLYGGAVNEQFF
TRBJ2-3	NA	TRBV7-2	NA	TGTGCCAGCACCCCCTTCCCCTGGCAGATCACAGATACGCAGTATTTT	CASTPFPWQITDTQYF
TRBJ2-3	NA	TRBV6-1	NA	TGTGCCAGCAGTGAAGTCCTAGAGGATGGCACAGATACGCAGTATTTT	CASSEVLEDGTDTQYF
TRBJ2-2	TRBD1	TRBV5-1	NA	TGCGCCAGCGGCCCGGGACAGGGGTGGACCGGGGAGCTGTTTTTT	CASGPGQGWTGELFF
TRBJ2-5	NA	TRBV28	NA	TGTGCCAGCAGTTTACCCGGAGGTTGGAGGGGCCAAGAGACCCAGTACTTC	CASSLPGGWRGQETQYF
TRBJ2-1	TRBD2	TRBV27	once	TGTGCCAGCAGTACAGGGACTAGCGGGAGGGTGAGTGAGCAGTTCTTC	CASSTGTSGRVSEQFF
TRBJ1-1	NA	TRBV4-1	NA	TGCGCCAGCAGGCGGGAGACAGGTCTGGTGGACACTGAAGCTTTCTTT	CASRRETGLVDTEAFF
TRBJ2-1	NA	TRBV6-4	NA	TGTGCCAGCAGTGCGTCCTGGGCGGGGGACATCAATGAGCAGTTCTTC	CASSASWAGDINEQFF
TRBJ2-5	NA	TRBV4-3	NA	TGCGCCAGCAGCCAAGATCTATACGGAGAGACCCAGTACTTC	CASSQDLYGETQYF
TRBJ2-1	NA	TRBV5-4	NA	TGTGCCAGCAGCTTGGAGGGGCCTGGCGACAATGAGCAGTTCTTC	CASSLEGPGDNEQFF
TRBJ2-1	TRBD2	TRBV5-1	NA	TGCGCCAGCAGCTCGGCTAGCGGGGGGGTAATATTCTACAATGAGCAGTTCTTC	CASSSASGGVIFYNEQFF
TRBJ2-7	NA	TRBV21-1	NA	TGTGCCAGCAGCAACTCCCCTAGCGGGAGTCTAAAGTACTTC	CASSNSPSGSLKYF
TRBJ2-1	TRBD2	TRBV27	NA	TGTGCCAGCAGCGCCATCCCGGGGGGTTACAATGAGCAGTTCTTC	CASSAIPGGYNEQFF
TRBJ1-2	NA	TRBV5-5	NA	TGTGCCAGCAGCTTGGCCGAGGGTTTTGACTATGGCTACACCTTC	CASSLAEGFDYGYTF